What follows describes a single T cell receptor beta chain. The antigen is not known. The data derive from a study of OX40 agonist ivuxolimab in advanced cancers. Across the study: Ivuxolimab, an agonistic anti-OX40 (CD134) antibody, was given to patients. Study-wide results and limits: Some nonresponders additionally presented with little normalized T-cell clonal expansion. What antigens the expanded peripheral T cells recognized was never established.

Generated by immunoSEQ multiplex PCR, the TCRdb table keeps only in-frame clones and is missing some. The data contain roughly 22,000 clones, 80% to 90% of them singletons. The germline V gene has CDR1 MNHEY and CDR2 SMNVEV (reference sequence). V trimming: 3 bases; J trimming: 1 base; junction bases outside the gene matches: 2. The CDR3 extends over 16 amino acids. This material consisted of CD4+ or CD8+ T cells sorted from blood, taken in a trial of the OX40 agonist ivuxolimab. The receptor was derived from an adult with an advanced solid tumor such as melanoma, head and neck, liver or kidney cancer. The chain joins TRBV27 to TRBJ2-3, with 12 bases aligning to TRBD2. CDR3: CASSFPSGRGTDTQYF. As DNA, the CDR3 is TGTGCCAGCAGTTTCCCTAGCGGGAGGGGCACAGATACGCAGTATTTT.